Reported below is one T cell receptor beta chain. Its antigen is not known. Only in-frame clones appear in the TCRdb table, and some are missing; sequencing was by immunoSEQ multiplex PCR. The profile shows tens of thousands of clones, 70% to 90% of them singletons. V trimming: 3 bases; J trimming: 0 bases; junction bases outside the gene matches: 10. CDR1 is MNHEY and CDR2 is SMNVEV in the germline V gene (reference sequence). CDR3 size: 18 residues. This entry belongs to a study of T cells in narcolepsy. Study-wide points: Some memory CD4+ repertoires had no autoreactive clone sequences.

The TCR originated in a human donor with narcolepsy. The material sequenced was CD45RA- memory CD4+ T cells from PBMCs. The chain employs TRBV27 and TRBJ2-3, with 9 bases lining up with TRBD2. The CDR3 DNA follows: TGTGCCAGCAGTTTTCTAGGGGCTAGCGGGACTAGCACAGATACGCAGTATTTT. This translates into CASSFLGASGTSTDTQYF.